A single count supports the clone carrying this T cell receptor (beta chain). The sample is drawn from a study of Graves' ophthalmopathy and Graves' hyperthyroidism. Clinical symptoms, serum thyroxine, TRAb, thyroid ultrasound and orbital computed tomography determined diagnosis. Per the germline V gene, CDR1 is SQVTM and CDR2 is ANQGSEA. The J segment lost 7 bases and the V segment lost 4 bases, leaving 4 bases of the junction unmatched. The CDR3 is 13 amino acids. Researchers took RNA transcripts and amplified TCR beta CDR3 regions from them. First-round RT-PCR employed HTBI primers, with a second-round multiplex PCR after it. TCRdb ran MiXCR on the multiplex PCR reads and lists one entry per CDR3 protein. Of approximately 700,000 distinct CDR3 sequences listed, around 40% are singletons.

The sequence derives from an adult man with Graves' ophthalmopathy. The specimen was peripheral blood. The chain carries TRBV29-1 and TRBJ1-3; TRBD1 matches at 10 bases. The chain's CDR3 is CSVGGTGENTIYF. The DNA for the CDR3 is TGCAGCGTTGGTGGGACAGGGGAGAACACCATATATTTT.